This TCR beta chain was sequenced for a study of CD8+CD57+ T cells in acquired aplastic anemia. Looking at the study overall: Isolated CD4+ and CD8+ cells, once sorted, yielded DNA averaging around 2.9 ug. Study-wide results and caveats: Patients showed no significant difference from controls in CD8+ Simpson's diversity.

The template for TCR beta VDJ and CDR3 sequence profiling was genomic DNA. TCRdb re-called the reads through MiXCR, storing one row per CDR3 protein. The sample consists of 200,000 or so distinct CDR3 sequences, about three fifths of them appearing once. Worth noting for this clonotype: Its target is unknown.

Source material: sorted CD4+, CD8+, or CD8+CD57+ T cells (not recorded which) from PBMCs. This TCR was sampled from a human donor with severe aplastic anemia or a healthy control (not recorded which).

The CDR3 reads CSALLAVPYEQYF. For the CDR3, the DNA is TGCAGTGCTTTACTAGCGGTTCCCTACGAGCAGTACTTC. J is TRBJ2-7 and V is TRBV20-1; 8 bases match TRBD2. This CDR3 is 13 amino acids long. Germline CDR1 reads DFQATT; CDR2 reads SNEGSKA (reference sequence). With 5 bases clipped from V and 2 bases from J, the junction kept 5 bases outside the gene matches.